This T cell receptor (beta chain) comes out of a study of shared clonotypes between healthy human individuals. Study-wide results and caveats: All-four-donor shared clonotypes had higher generation probabilities than non-shared clonotypes did.

The germline gives CDR1 MNHEY, CDR2 SMNVEV (reference sequence). The V gene end was trimmed by 5 bases and the J gene end by 0 bases; junction bases not matched to a gene: 6. The CDR3 is 15 amino acids. Adult donors, all healthy and HIV-negative, had no recent acute infections or vaccinations. A note on this clone: As yet, its antigen is unknown.

Profiling relied on immunoSEQ multiplex PCR, and the TCRdb table lists in-frame clones only, not all of them. Altogether about 2.3 million clones are present, 85% to 95% being singletons, with the ten largest covering 0.37%. The chain uses TRBV27 and TRBJ1-2; 7 nucleotides match TRBD1. This sequence was found in a man aged 18 to 29 in good health. Some clones in this sample may be carry-over from other donors' samples. The source material was naive CD4+ T cells from PBMCs. Subset here: CD45RA+ positively selected. CDR3 in DNA: TGTGCCAGCAGTGCCACCGGGACAGCTAACTATGGCTACACCTTC. Translation: CASSATGTANYGYTF.